The source of this T cell receptor (beta chain) is a study of cytomegalovirus exposure and HLA in healthy donors. Overall study context: The same platform was used for the 130 or so validation repertoires and the roughly 640 first-cohort repertoires, a later analysis reported. Study-wide results and limits: For cytomegalovirus status, the classifier reportedly gave diagnoses with high specificity and sensitivity. Researchers counted some 150 TCR beta chains as cytomegalovirus-associated.

TCRdb keeps only in-frame clones here, not all; method: immunoSEQ multiplex PCR. The data contain under 400,000 clones, around 90% of them seen just once; the ten biggest clones take up roughly 0.96%. V lost 5 bases, J lost 3 bases, and 6 bases stayed unmatched. This CDR3 region has 14 residues. CDR1 is SEHNR, CDR2 FQNEAQ, per germline (reference sequence). This clone was observed a handful of times. Antigen specificity is unknown. This chain connects TRBV7-9 to TRBJ2-7; 8 nucleotides line up with TRBD2. The specimen was PBMCs. The sequence derives from a man aged 30-40 years in good health and CMV-seronegative. The CDR3 protein is CASSLGTRYYEQYF. The CDR3, as DNA: TGTGCCAGCAGCCTCGGGACTAGATACTACGAGCAGTACTTC.